This entry concerns a single T cell receptor (beta chain). What it binds is unknown. Via MiXCR, TCRdb re-called the 5' RACE reads, giving one row per CDR3 protein. The profile covers about 84,000 distinct CDR3 sequences, with about 15% appearing a single time and 30% to 35% taken by the ten largest. These data belong to a study of T-cell memory formation after mild COVID-19. Across the whole study: Clustering of TCRs was largely donor specific.

The germline V and J ends were trimmed by 0 bases and 9 bases, with 9 bases remaining between them. This CDR3 is 12 amino acids long. Germline CDR1 is DFQATT and CDR2 is SNEGSKA (reference sequence). Overall study results and limits: The authors left the SARS-CoV-2 specificity of second-wave clones peaking on day 37 unconfirmed. Clones that contracted clustered mainly in CM and EM if CD4+ and in EMRA if CD8+.

This receptor was identified in an adult woman who had mild COVID-19 (a few samples of this study predate the infection). Cell type and time point are not known. Sequenced material: PBMCs or a T cell subset sorted from them (not recorded which). The chain is built from TRBV20-1 and TRBJ2-1, with D possibly matching TRBD2 (6 bases). This CDR3 is CSARDGGIEQFF. CDR3 DNA sequence: TGCAGTGCTAGAGACGGGGGTATTGAGCAGTTCTTC.